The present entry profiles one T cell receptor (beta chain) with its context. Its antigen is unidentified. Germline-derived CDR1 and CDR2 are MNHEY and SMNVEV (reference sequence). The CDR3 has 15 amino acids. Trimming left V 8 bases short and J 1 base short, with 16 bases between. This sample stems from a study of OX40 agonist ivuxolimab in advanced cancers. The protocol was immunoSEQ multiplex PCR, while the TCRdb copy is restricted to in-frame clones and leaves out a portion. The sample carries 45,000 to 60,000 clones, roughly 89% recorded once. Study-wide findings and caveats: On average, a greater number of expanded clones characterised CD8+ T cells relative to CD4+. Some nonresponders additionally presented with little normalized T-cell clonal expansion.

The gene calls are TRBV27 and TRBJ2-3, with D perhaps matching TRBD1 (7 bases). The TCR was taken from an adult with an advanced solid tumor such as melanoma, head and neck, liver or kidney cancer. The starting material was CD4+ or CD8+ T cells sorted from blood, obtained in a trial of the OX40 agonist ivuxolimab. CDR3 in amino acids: CASQGGPQGTDTQYF. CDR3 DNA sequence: TGTGCCAGCCAGGGGGGCCCTCAAGGCACAGATACGCAGTATTTT.